This T cell receptor (beta chain) was documented in a study of post-analysis software for immune sequencing data. Across the whole study: Multiple sclerosis in the patients followed relapsing-remitting, secondary progressive and progressive-relapsing courses.

Unique molecular identifiers tagged the TCR beta cDNA libraries. TCRdb used MiXCR to reprocess the PCR reads, holding one entry per CDR3 protein. The table includes roughly 540,000 distinct CDR3 sequences, around a third detected once. The germline CDR1 and CDR2 sequences are DFQATT and SNEGSKA (reference sequence). Trimming removed 4 bases from V and 6 bases from J; junction bases left unmatched: 11. This CDR3 has 15 residues. Turning to this clonotype: Its antigen is as yet unknown.

Study-wide points: The five TRBV segments detected at higher frequency in patients than in controls included TRBV5-6, TRBV5-1 and TRBV20-1. Diversity measured as normalized Chao1 was significantly lower in multiple sclerosis patients than in controls. Samples sharing a preparation batch grouped tightly together when assessed by F measure.

This chain joins TRBV20-1 and TRBJ1-5; 8 bases align to TRBD1. Sequences were obtained from blood. This TCR came from a girl under 18 with multiple sclerosis. CDR3 sequence (DNA): TGCAGTGCTAAAGGGGGGCAGGGGGCGGTTCAGCCCCAGCATTTT. Its protein is CSAKGGQGAVQPQHF.